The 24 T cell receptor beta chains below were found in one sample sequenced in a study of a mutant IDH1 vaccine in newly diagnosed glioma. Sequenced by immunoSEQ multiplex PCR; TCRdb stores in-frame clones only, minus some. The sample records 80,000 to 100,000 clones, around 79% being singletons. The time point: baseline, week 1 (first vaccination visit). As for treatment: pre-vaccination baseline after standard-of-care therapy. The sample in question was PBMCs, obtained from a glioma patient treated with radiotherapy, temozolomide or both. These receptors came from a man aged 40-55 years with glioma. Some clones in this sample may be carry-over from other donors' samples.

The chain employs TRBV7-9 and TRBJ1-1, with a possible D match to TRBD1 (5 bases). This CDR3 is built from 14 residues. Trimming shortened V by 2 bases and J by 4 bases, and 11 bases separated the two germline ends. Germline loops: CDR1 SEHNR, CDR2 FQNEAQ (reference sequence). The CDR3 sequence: CASSLSGTITEAFF. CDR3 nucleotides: TGTGCCAGCAGCTTATCAGGGACCATCACTGAAGCTTTCTTT.

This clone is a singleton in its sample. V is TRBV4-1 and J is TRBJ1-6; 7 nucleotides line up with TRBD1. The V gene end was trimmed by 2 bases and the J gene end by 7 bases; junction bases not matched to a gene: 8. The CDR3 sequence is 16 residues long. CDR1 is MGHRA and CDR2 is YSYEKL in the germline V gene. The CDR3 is CASSQNTGVRNSPLHF. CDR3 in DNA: TGCGCCAGCAGCCAAAACACAGGGGTAAGGAATTCACCCCTCCACTTT.

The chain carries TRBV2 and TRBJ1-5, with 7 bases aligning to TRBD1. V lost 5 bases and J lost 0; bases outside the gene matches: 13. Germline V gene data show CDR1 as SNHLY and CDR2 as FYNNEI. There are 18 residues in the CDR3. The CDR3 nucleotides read TGTGCCAGCAGTTTGACAGGGTTTCGATTGGATAGCAATCAGCCCCAGCATTTT. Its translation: CASSLTGFRLDSNQPQHF.

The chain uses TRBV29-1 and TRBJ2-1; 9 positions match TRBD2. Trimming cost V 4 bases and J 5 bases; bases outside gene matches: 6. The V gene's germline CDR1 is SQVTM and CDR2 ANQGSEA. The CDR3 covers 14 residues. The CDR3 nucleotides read TGCAGCGTTGCACGCGGGGGGGCTAACAATGAGCAGTTCTTC. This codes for CSVARGGANNEQFF.

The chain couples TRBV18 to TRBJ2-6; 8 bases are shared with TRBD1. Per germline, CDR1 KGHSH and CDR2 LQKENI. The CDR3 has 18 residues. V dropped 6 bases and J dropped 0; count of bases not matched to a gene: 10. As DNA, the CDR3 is TGTGCCAGCTCGCTCTGGGACAGGCAATACTCTGGGGCCAACGTCCTGACTTTC. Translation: CASSLWDRQYSGANVLTF.

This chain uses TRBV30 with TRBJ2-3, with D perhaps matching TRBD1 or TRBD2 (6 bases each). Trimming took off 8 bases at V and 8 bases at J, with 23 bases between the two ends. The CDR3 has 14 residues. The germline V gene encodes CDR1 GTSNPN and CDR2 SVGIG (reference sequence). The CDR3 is CAGSSGGQQGTQYF. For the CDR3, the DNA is TGTGCCGGTTCATCTGGGGGGCAGCAGGGTACGCAGTATTTT.

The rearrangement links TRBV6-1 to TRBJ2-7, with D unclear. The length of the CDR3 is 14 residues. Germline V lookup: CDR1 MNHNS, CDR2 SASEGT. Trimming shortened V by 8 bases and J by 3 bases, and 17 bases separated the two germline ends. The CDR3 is CASLASGPLYEQYF. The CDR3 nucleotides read TGTGCCAGCCTGGCATCCGGGCCCCTCTACGAGCAGTACTTC.

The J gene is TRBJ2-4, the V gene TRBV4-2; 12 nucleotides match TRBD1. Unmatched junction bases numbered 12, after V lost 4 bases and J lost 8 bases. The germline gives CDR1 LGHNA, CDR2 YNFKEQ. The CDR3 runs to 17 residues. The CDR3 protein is CASSRSPGTGGADIQYF. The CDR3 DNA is TGTGCCAGCAGCCGGAGCCCCGGGACAGGGGGCGCGGACATTCAGTACTTC.

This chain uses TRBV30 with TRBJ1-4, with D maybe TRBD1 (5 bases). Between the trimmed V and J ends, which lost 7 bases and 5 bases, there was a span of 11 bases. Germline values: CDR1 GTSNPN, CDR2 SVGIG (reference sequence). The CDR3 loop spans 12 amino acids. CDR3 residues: CASREGNEKLFF. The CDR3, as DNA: TGTGCCTCAAGGGAGGGGAATGAAAAACTGTTTTTT.

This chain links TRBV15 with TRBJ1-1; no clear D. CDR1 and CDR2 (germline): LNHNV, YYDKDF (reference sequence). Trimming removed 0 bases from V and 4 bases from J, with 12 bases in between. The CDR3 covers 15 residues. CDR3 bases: TGTGCCACCAGCAGAGATCTCGCGTTGAGCACTGAAGCTTTCTTT. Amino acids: CATSRDLALSTEAFF.

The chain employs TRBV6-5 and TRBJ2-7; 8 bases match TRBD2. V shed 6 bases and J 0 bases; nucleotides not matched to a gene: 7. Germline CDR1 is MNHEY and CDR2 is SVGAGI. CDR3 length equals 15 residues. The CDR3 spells CASRLRTSPSYEQYF. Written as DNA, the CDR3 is TGTGCCAGCAGACTCAGGACTAGCCCCTCCTACGAGCAGTACTTC.

The CDR3 sequence is CASSQGDPGGLGNYGYTF. In DNA form, the CDR3 reads TGCGCCAGCAGCCAAGGGGACCCTGGTGGGTTGGGGAACTATGGCTACACCTTC. The gene calls are TRBV4-1 and TRBJ1-2, with a possible D match to TRBD1 (5 bases). Trimming removed 1 base from V and 2 bases from J, with 20 bases in between. From germline, CDR1 is MGHRA and CDR2 YSYEKL. The CDR3 has 18 amino acids.

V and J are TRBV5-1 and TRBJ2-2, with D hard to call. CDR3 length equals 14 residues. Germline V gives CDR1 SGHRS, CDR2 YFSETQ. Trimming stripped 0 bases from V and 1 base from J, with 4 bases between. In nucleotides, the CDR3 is TGCGCCAGCAGCTTGGCCGTGAACACCGGGGAGCTGTTTTTT. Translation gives CASSLAVNTGELFF. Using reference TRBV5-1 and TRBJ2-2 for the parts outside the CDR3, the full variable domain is KAGVTQTPRYLIKTRGQQVTLSCSPISGHRSVSWYQQTPGQGLQFLFEYFSETQRNKGNFPGRFSGRQFSNSRSEMNVSTLELGDSALYLCASSLAVNTGELFFGEGSRLTVL.

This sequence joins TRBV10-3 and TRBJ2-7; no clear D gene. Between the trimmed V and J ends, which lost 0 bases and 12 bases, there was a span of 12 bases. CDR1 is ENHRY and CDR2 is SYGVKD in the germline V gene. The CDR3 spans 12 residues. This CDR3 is CAISESQATLYF. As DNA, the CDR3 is TGTGCCATCAGTGAGTCGCAGGCAACGTTGTACTTC.

This chain's CDR3 is CASSYQESTNEKLFF. In DNA, the CDR3 is TGTGCCAGCAGTTACCAGGAATCAACTAATGAAAAACTGTTTTTT. This chain connects TRBV6-5 to TRBJ1-4; D gene uncertain. In germline, CDR1 is MNHEY, CDR2 SVGAGI. This CDR3 contains 15 residues. Trimming shortened V by 2 bases and J by 0 bases, and 7 bases separated the two germline ends.

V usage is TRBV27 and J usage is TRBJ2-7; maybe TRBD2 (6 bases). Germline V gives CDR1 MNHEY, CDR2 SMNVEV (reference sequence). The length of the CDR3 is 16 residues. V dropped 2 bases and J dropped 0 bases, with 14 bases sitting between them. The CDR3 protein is CASSLGGGLSSYEQYF. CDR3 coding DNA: TGTGCCAGCAGTTTAGGTGGGGGGTTAAGCTCCTACGAGCAGTACTTC.

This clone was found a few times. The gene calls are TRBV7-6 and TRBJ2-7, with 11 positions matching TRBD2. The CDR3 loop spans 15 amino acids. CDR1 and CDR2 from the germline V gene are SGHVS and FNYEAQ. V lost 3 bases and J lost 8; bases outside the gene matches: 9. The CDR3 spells CASSFETSGATKQYF. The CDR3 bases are TGTGCCAGCAGCTTTGAGACTAGCGGGGCTACGAAGCAGTACTTC.

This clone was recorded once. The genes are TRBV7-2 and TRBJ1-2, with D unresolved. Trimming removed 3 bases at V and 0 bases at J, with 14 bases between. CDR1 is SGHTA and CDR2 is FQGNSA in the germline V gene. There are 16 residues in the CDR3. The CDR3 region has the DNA TGTGCCAGCAGCTTCTTTTCTTCTACACCTAACTATGGCTACACCTTC. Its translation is CASSFFSSTPNYGYTF. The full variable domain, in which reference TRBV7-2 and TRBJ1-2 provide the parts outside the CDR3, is GAGVSQSPSNKVTEKGKDVELRCDPISGHTALYWYRQSLGQGLEFLIYFQGNSAPDKSGLPSDRFSAERTGGSVSTLTIQRTQQEDSAVYLCASSFFSSTPNYGYTFGSGTRLTVV.

CDR3: CASSSGGTHGNTIYF. The CDR3 DNA reads as TGTGCCAGCAGCTCAGGAGGGACCCATGGAAACACCATATATTTT. The chain employs TRBV7-2 and TRBJ1-3; D might be TRBD1 (5 bases). The CDR3 loop spans 15 amino acids. Germline values: CDR1 SGHTA, CDR2 FQGNSA. Trimming cost V 4 bases and J 3 bases, with 13 bases left between them.

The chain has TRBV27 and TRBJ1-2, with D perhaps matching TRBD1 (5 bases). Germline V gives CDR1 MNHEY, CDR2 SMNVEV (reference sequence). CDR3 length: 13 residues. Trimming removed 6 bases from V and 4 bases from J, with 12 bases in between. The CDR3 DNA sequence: TGTGCCAGCAGGTTAATGGGGGGCTATGGCTACACCTTC. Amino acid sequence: CASRLMGGYGYTF.

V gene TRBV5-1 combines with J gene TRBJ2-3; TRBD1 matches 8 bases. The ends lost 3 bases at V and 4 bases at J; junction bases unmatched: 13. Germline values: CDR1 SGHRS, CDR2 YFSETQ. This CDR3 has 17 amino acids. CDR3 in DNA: TGCGCCAGCAGCTCCTCGACAGGGGTTGGGGGAGCAGATACGCAGTATTTT. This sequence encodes CASSSSTGVGGADTQYF.

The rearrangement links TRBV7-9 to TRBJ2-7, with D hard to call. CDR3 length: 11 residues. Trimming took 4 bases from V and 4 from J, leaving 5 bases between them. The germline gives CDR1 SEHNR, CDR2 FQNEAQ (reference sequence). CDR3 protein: CASSSHYEQYF. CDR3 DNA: TGTGCCAGCAGCTCCCATTACGAGCAGTACTTC.

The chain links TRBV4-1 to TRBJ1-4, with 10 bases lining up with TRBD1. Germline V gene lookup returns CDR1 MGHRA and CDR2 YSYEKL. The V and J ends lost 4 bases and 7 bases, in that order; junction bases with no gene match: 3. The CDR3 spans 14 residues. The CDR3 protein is CASSPRTGGEKLFF. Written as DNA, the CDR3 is TGCGCCAGCAGCCCGCGGACAGGGGGTGAAAAACTGTTTTTT.

CDR3 DNA sequence: TGTGCCAGCAGCCGGACAGGGATTGAAGCTTTCTTT. Residues: CASSRTGIEAFF. This rearrangement joins TRBV5-4 to TRBJ1-1, with TRBD1 identical over 8 bases. J was trimmed by 7 bases and V by 4 bases; bases with no gene match: 3. This CDR3 comprises 12 residues. Germline CDR1 is SGHNT and CDR2 is YYREEE (reference sequence).